The rows below give T cell receptor beta chains drawn from one sample of a study of T cells in Graves' hyperthyroidism and ophthalmopathy. One entry per CDR3 protein, called by TCRdb with MiXCR from the multiplex PCR reads. The table shows over 550,000 distinct CDR3 sequences, with around 17% occurring only once. Sequencing was carried out using blood. The receptors were gathered from a woman aged 18-29 years with Graves' hyperthyroidism. The CDR3 runs from the conserved cysteine through the conserved F or W. A D gene is named only where the DNA matches it firmly. Not every row has a clone size; where given, it reads once, few, many or a size class.

NA	few	TRBJ2-7	TRBV5-1	TGCGCCAGCAGCTTGGCTAGCGCCTATACCTACGAGCAGTACTTC	CASSLASAYTYEQYF
NA	NA	TRBJ1-2	TRBV11-1	TGTGCCAGCAGCCTCCGGGAGTTCGGGGGCTACACCTTC	CASSLREFGGYTF
NA	NA	TRBJ2-1	TRBV5-1	TGCGCCAGCAGCTTGGAGGGCAGCTACTACAATGAGCAGTTCTTC	CASSLEGSYYNEQFF
NA	few	TRBJ1-5	TRBV19	TGTGCCAGTAGTATAAACCCGGTATGGAGTTATAGCAATCAGCCCCAGCATTTT	CASSINPVWSYSNQPQHF
NA	many	TRBJ2-5	TRBV7-2	TGTGCCAGCAGCTTAGGCAAGATCCAAGAGACCCAGTACTTC	CASSLGKIQETQYF
NA	NA	TRBJ2-7	TRBV14	TGTGCCAGCAGCCCACTAGGAATCCTCTACGAGCAGTACTTC	CASSPLGILYEQYF
NA	NA	TRBJ1-6	TRBV5-6	TGTGCCAGCAGCCGCCCAGAGGGTGGGAATTCACCCCTCCACTTT	CASSRPEGGNSPLHF
NA	many	TRBJ2-1	TRBV20-1	TGCAGTGCTAGACAGGGCCGGAATGAGCAGTTCTTC	CSARQGRNEQFF
NA	NA	TRBJ1-1	TRBV19	TGTGCCAGTAGTATTGGCCGGATGACCGGAAACACTGAAGCTTTCTTT	CASSIGRMTGNTEAFF
NA	NA	TRBJ2-7	TRBV3-1	TGTGCCAGCAGCCAAGACGAGGGGGCCTACGAGCAGTACTTC	CASSQDEGAYEQYF
TRBD2	many	TRBJ2-1	TRBV10-3	TGTGCCACTACACAAACGATACTAGCGGGAGAGTTGAATGAGCAGTTCTTC	CATTQTILAGELNEQFF
TRBD1	NA	TRBJ1-1	TRBV29-1	TGCAGCGTTGCGGGGACAGCATCGAACACTGAAGCTTTCTTT	CSVAGTASNTEAFF
NA	NA	TRBJ2-5	TRBV18	TGTGCCAGCTCACCACCGGGGCTCCGAGGGAATCTGGAGACCCAGTACTTC	CASSPPGLRGNLETQYF
NA	few	TRBJ2-2	TRBV12-3/TRBV12-4	TGTGCCAGCAGTTTAGCACAGGGTATCGGGGAGCTGTTTTTT	CASSLAQGIGELFF
TRBD1	few	TRBJ1-1	TRBV20-1	TGCAGTGCTAGAGAGGGACAGGTTAGGGACACTGAAGCTTTCTTT	CSAREGQVRDTEAFF
TRBD2	NA	TRBJ2-5	TRBV24-1	TGTGCCACCAGTGATCCTACTAGCGGGAGTGGAGAGACCCAGTACTTC	CATSDPTSGSGETQYF
TRBD1	NA	TRBJ2-7	TRBV6-2/TRBV6-3	TGTGCCAGCAGAACCTCCGGGACAGGGAGGTACGAGCAGTACTTC	CASRTSGTGRYEQYF
NA	many	TRBJ2-7	TRBV12-3/TRBV12-4	TGTGCCAGCAGTTTAGTGGGGGCACCCTCCTACGAGCAGTACTTC	CASSLVGAPSYEQYF
NA	many	TRBJ2-3	TRBV28	TGTGCCAGCAGTCCCGCACTAGGAACAGATACGCAGTATTTT	CASSPALGTDTQYF
TRBD1	few	TRBJ1-4	TRBV5-8	TGTGCCAGCAGCTACCCGGGACAGCTTGAAAAACTGTTTTTT	CASSYPGQLEKLFF
TRBD2	few	TRBJ2-3	TRBV29-1	TGCAGCCACCCTAGCGGGAGTAACCCAAATACGCAGTATTTT	CSHPSGSNPNTQYF
NA	NA	TRBJ2-1	TRBV20-1	TGCAGTGCCCCGAAAACACGTGAGCAGTTCTTC	CSAPKTREQFF
NA	few	TRBJ1-1	TRBV5-6	TGTGCCAGCAGCTTATCTCTGCTGAACACTGAAGCTTTCTTT	CASSLSLLNTEAFF
NA	NA	TRBJ2-7	TRBV6-5	TGTGCCAGCAGTTTTTTGGGGTCCGAGCAGTACTTC	CASSFLGSEQYF
TRBD1	many	TRBJ2-7	TRBV11-2	TGTGCCAGCAGCGCCGGGACAGCCACCGAGCAGTACTTC	CASSAGTATEQYF
NA	many	TRBJ1-1	TRBV7-2	TGTGCCAGCAGCCTACTGATTCTCGGTACTGAAGCTTTCTTT	CASSLLILGTEAFF
TRBD1	many	TRBJ2-7	TRBV11-2	TGTGCCAGCAGCCAGGGGACAGCCTACGAGCAGTACTTC	CASSQGTAYEQYF
TRBD2	many	TRBJ2-2	TRBV6-1	TGTGCCAGCAGTGAGGGCCTGATACTAGCGGCGAACACCGGGGAGCTGTTTTTT	CASSEGLILAANTGELFF
NA	few	TRBJ1-2	TRBV7-2	TGTGCCAGCAGCCTGACACTGGCTAACTATGGCTACACCTTC	CASSLTLANYGYTF
TRBD2	many	TRBJ2-7	TRBV2	TGTGCCAGCAGTGAATCAGCGGGAGGGCTGGACGAGCAGTACTTC	CASSESAGGLDEQYF
NA	few	TRBJ1-6	TRBV6-2/TRBV6-3	TGTGCCAGCAGTTACTCCGAGTCACCCCTCCACTTT	CASSYSESPLHF
NA	many	TRBJ2-3	TRBV2	TGTGCCAGCAGTAGGGAGTACACAGATACGCAGTATTTT	CASSREYTDTQYF
TRBD2	NA	TRBJ2-5	TRBV5-4	TGTGCCAGCAACCTGGGGCCAACTAGCGGGAGAGAGACCCAGTACTTC	CASNLGPTSGRETQYF
TRBD2	NA	TRBJ2-7	TRBV19	TGTGCCAGTAGTCCGGCTAGCGGGAGCCTGTACGAGCAGTACTTC	CASSPASGSLYEQYF
NA	NA	TRBJ1-1	TRBV5-1	TGCGCCAGCAGCGGGTACAGGGAACTCGGTGAAGCTTTCTTT	CASSGYRELGEAFF
TRBD1	NA	TRBJ1-4	TRBV19	TGTGCCAGTAGTATGGGGGACAGAGCCCTGTTTTTT	CASSMGDRALFF
NA	NA	TRBJ2-2	TRBV4-3	TGCGCCAGCAGCCAAGAGGCAGGGATGGCCGGGGAGCTGTTTTTT	CASSQEAGMAGELFF
NA	few	TRBJ1-5	TRBV19	TGTGCCAGTAGTATGGGGGGGGATCAGCCCCAGCATTTT	CASSMGGDQPQHF
NA	NA	TRBJ1-1	TRBV11-2	TGTGCCAGCAGCTCATTACGAGGTCGGTGGCATGAAGCTTTCTTT	CASSSLRGRWHEAFF
TRBD2	few	TRBJ2-2	TRBV10-3	TGTGCGACCTCCGGGACTAGTGTCACCGGGGAGCTGTTTTTT	CATSGTSVTGELFF
NA	many	TRBJ1-4	TRBV12-3/TRBV12-4	TGTGCCAGCAGAGTTCAGGGAGGTAGGAGTGAAAAACTGTTTTTT	CASRVQGGRSEKLFF
NA	NA	TRBJ1-6	TRBV12-3/TRBV12-4	TGTGCCAGCAAATCTAGAGAGGGAGAAAATTCACCCCTCCACTTT	CASKSREGENSPLHF
TRBD1	many	TRBJ1-3	TRBV5-1	TGCGCCAGCAGCCGGGACAGTTCGTACTCTGGAAACACCATATATTTT	CASSRDSSYSGNTIYF
TRBD1	NA	TRBJ2-5	TRBV4-2	TGTGCCAGCAGCCAACGGACAGGGACGGAGACCCAGTACTTC	CASSQRTGTETQYF
NA	few	TRBJ2-1	TRBV24-1	TGTGCCACCGGGAAAAATGAGCAGTTCTTC	CATGKNEQFF
TRBD1	NA	TRBJ1-6	TRBV20-1	TGCAGTGCACGACAGGGATTAACTAATTCACCCCTCCACTTT	CSARQGLTNSPLHF
NA	few	TRBJ2-7	TRBV27	TGTGCCAGCAGTTTAGGCGGCCGACAAATCTCCTACGAGCAGTACTTC	CASSLGGRQISYEQYF
TRBD1	many	TRBJ1-1	TRBV5-6	TGTGCCAGCAGTCTCCTAAAGGGGGCGATAACTGAAGCTTTCTTT	CASSLLKGAITEAFF
NA	many	TRBJ2-1	TRBV11-3	TGTGCCAGCAGGGGGGGGGCGCGTTACAATGAGCAGTTCTTC	CASRGGARYNEQFF
TRBD2	many	TRBJ2-3	TRBV2	TGTGCCAGCAGCGCTAGCGGAATCATACTCACAGATACGCAGTATTTT	CASSASGIILTDTQYF
NA	many	TRBJ2-5	TRBV24-1	TGTGCCACCAGAGACTGGTACCAAGAGACCCAGTACTTC	CATRDWYQETQYF
TRBD2	many	TRBJ2-1	TRBV27	TGTGCCAGCAGCCGCGAAGCGGGGATGGAGTTCTTC	CASSREAGMEFF
NA	many	TRBJ2-3	TRBV7-9	TGTGCCAGCAGCTTAGAGAGGTCGGTGGATACGCAGTATTTT	CASSLERSVDTQYF
TRBD1	few	TRBJ2-7	TRBV14	TGTGCCAGCAGCCAAGCAGGGGGTTCCTACGAGCAGTACTTC	CASSQAGGSYEQYF